These 27 T cell receptor beta chains were sequenced from one sample in a study of shared clonotypes between healthy human individuals (dated by TCRdb to between 2020 and 2021). Library preparation employed the immunoSEQ multiplex PCR assay. This immuneACCESS table, as held by TCRdb, lists in-frame sequences with V and J called but not all clones. Of the missing ones, under half trace to an unresolved V gene in checked studies; the others have no known cause. The table for this sample lists approximately 640,000 clones; 60% to 80% of them were counted only once. The ten largest make up approximately 2% of the sample. Sequencing was performed on memory CD4+ T cells sorted from blood. The sample's cell subset or site label, decoded: CD45RA-negative fraction. The receptor set was obtained from a woman aged 25 to 45 in good health.

The genes are TRBV28 and TRBJ2-3; maybe TRBD1 (6 bases). Germline assignment: CDR1 MDHEN and CDR2 SYDVKM. This CDR3 has 15 amino acids. V was trimmed by 4 bases and J by 4 bases, leaving 15 bases between them. CDR3 bases: TGTGCCAGCAGTTCACAACAGGGTTCACCAGATACGCAGTATTTT. Encoded protein: CASSSQQGSPDTQYF. Drawing the rest from reference TRBV28 and TRBJ2-3, the complete variable domain is DVKVTQSSRYLVKRTGEKVFLECVQDMDHENMFWYRQDPGLGLRLIYFSYDVKMKEKGDIPEGYSVSREKKERFSLILESASTNQTSMYLCASSSQQGSPDTQYFGPGTRLTVL.

The chain combines TRBV4-1 with TRBJ2-1; D is ambiguous. The CDR3 is 17 residues long. V was shortened by 0 bases and J by 0 bases, with 12 bases between the two germline ends. Germline V gene sequence: CDR1 MGHRA, CDR2 YSYEKL. The CDR3 spells CASSQDLGSSSYNEQFF. The DNA of the CDR3 is TGCGCCAGCAGCCAAGATTTAGGTAGTAGCTCCTACAATGAGCAGTTCTTC.

Ten or more counts support this clone. The chain is built from TRBV7-2 and TRBJ2-5; a possible D gene is TRBD1 (6 bases). The CDR3 consists of 14 residues. CDR1 is SGHTA, CDR2 FQGNSA, per germline. Trimming took 6 bases from V and 9 from J, leaving 20 bases between them. As DNA, the CDR3 is TGTGCCAGCAGTCGTGACAGGCGCGAGTGGGCCCAGTACTTC. Translation gives CASSRDRREWAQYF.

This chain uses TRBV6-1 with TRBJ2-2; a possible D gene is TRBD1 (6 bases). Trimming took 10 bases from V and 2 from J, leaving 17 bases between them. This CDR3 is 15 amino acids long. Germline CDR1 and CDR2: MNHNS and SASEGT. The CDR3 DNA sequence: TGTGCCACCGATAGACAGGCCCTTAACACCGGGGAGCTGTTTTTT. This translates into CATDRQALNTGELFF.

V gene TRBV12-5 combines with J gene TRBJ2-5; TRBD1 agrees at 10 bases. The CDR3 totals 16 residues. The germline V gene encodes CDR1 LGHNT and CDR2 FRNRAP. After removal of 0 bases from V and 2 bases from J, the junction contained 3 bases not matched to a gene. CDR3 sequence: CASGLVLGQGQETQYF. CDR3 DNA: TGTGCTAGTGGTTTGGTACTGGGACAGGGGCAAGAGACCCAGTACTTC.

Concerning this clone itself: The same CDR3 can be traced to other DNA sequences in this sample. This chain joins TRBV10-3 and TRBJ2-1; 7 bases agree with TRBD2. V shed 8 bases and J 2 bases; nucleotides not matched to a gene: 6. The CDR3 has 14 amino acids. CDR1 and CDR2 from the germline V gene are ENHRY and SYGVKD. The CDR3 coding sequence is TGTGCCATCTCGGGAGGCGGGACCTACAATGAGCAGTTCTTC. Translating it yields CAISGGGTYNEQFF.

The count of this clone is one. V usage is TRBV7-9 and J usage is TRBJ1-3; D is perhaps TRBD1 (6 bases). The CDR3 consists of 14 residues. V was pared by 5 bases and J by 3 bases, with 11 bases between. Per the germline V gene, CDR1 is SEHNR and CDR2 is FQNEAQ (reference sequence). In DNA form, the CDR3 reads TGTGCCAGCAGCCCCGGGACACTTGGAAACACCATATATTTT. It translates to CASSPGTLGNTIYF.

The rearrangement joins TRBV25-1 to TRBJ2-7; possibly TRBD1 or TRBD2 for D (7 bases each). The CDR3 runs to 15 residues. Germline loops: CDR1 MGHDK, CDR2 SYGVNS. V lost 3 bases and J lost 5, with 17 bases in between. CDR3 sequence reads: CASSEGGTEVHEQYF. The CDR3 bases are TGTGCCAGCAGTGAGGGGGGGACAGAAGTCCACGAGCAGTACTTC.

DNA for the CDR3: TGTGCCAGCAGTAGACGGTCAGGGGTGTTATCCACTGAAGCTTTCTTT. Amino acids: CASSRRSGVLSTEAFF. The chain is built from TRBV27 and TRBJ1-1; weak D call: TRBD1 (6 bases). Germline V gene sequence: CDR1 MNHEY, CDR2 SMNVEV (reference sequence). Trimming pared 5 bases from V and 4 bases from J, leaving 20 bases between. CDR3 length equals 16 residues.

V usage is TRBV5-1 and J usage is TRBJ2-3; no clear D. The CDR3 consists of 13 residues. CDR1 is SGHRS, CDR2 YFSETQ, per germline. With 3 bases removed from V and 9 bases from J, the gap between germline ends came to 14 bases. The CDR3 region is CASSSPRFPTQYF. DNA of the CDR3: TGCGCCAGCAGCTCCCCCCGTTTTCCCACGCAGTATTTT.

This chain links TRBV6-4 with TRBJ1-4; 7 bases are a match to TRBD1. In germline, CDR1 is MRHNA, CDR2 SNTAGT. This CDR3 has 14 amino acids. Trimming at V came to 5 bases and at J to 8 bases, leaving 8 bases not matched to a gene. The CDR3 DNA follows: TGTGCCAGCAGTCATGACAGGGTGGAAGAAAAACTGTTTTTT. It is translated as CASSHDRVEEKLFF.

In regard to this clone: Other DNA sequences in this sample translate to the same CDR3. The chain has TRBV5-1 and TRBJ2-7; D gene unclear. V gave up 4 bases and J gave up 0 bases, with 14 bases separating them. The length of the CDR3 is 15 residues. Germline V CDR1 and CDR2: SGHRS, YFSETQ. The CDR3 here is CASSLGPESSYEQYF. The CDR3 region has the DNA TGCGCCAGCAGCCTAGGGCCGGAAAGCTCCTACGAGCAGTACTTC.

In this sample, this clone turned up once. The chain couples TRBV6-5 to TRBJ1-1; no reliable D call. V was clipped by 0 bases and J by 0 bases, with 11 bases between them. Germline V gene lookup returns CDR1 MNHEY and CDR2 SVGAGI. The CDR3 consists of 16 residues. DNA for the CDR3: TGTGCCAGCAGTTACTCGAGACGTGGTTTGAACACTGAAGCTTTCTTT. Translation gives CASSYSRRGLNTEAFF.

The V and J genes are TRBV7-2 and TRBJ1-5; D remains ambiguous. V lost 4 bases, J lost 3 bases, and 4 bases lay in between. The CDR3 loop spans 12 amino acids. The germline CDR1 and CDR2 sequences are SGHTA and FQGNSA. The CDR3 DNA is TGTGCCAGCAGCTCCCCCAATCAGCCCCAGCATTTT. This translates into CASSSPNQPQHF. The full variable domain, rest sourced from reference TRBV7-2 and TRBJ1-5, is GAGVSQSPSNKVTEKGKDVELRCDPISGHTALYWYRQSLGQGLEFLIYFQGNSAPDKSGLPSDRFSAERTGGSVSTLTIQRTQQEDSAVYLCASSSPNQPQHFGDGTRLSIL.

The CDR3 loop reads CASRPTANSGNTIYF. The CDR3 DNA reads as TGTGCCAGCAGACCTACAGCGAACTCTGGAAACACCATATATTTT. The chain carries TRBV6-6 and TRBJ1-3; D is unresolved. Germline V lookup: CDR1 MNHNY, CDR2 SVGAGI (reference sequence). Trimming pared 6 bases from V and 0 bases from J, leaving 12 bases between. This CDR3 comprises 15 residues.

The rearrangement links TRBV5-1 to TRBJ2-5, with TRBD1 matching over 8 bases. The germline CDR1 and CDR2 sequences are SGHRS and YFSETQ. V trimming: 1 base; J trimming: 4 bases; junction bases outside the gene matches: 6. This CDR3 is 15 amino acids long. For the CDR3, the DNA is TGCGCCAGCAGCTTGTTTGGACAGGGTCGAGAGACCCAGTACTTC. This sequence encodes CASSLFGQGRETQYF.

A note on this clone: This same CDR3 is encoded by further DNA sequences in the sample. The chain is built from TRBV5-1 and TRBJ1-1; no clear D. This CDR3 has 13 amino acids. The V end lost 5 bases, the J end lost 0 bases, and 8 bases lay between the germline ends. CDR1 is SGHRS and CDR2 is YFSETQ in the germline V gene. CDR3 in amino acids: CASRPGVNTEAFF. In DNA, the CDR3 is TGCGCCAGCAGACCCGGAGTGAACACTGAAGCTTTCTTT.

CDR3 residues: CASSPSRLAGSRETQYF. In DNA, the CDR3 is TGTGCCAGCAGCCCTTCACGGCTAGCGGGATCAAGGGAGACCCAGTACTTC. The gene calls are TRBV7-8 and TRBJ2-5; 9 positions agree with TRBD2. Looked up from germline, CDR1 is SGHVS and CDR2 is FQNEAQ. Germline trimming cut 5 bases from V and 5 bases from J; bases unmatched to any gene: 15. This CDR3 comprises 17 residues.

This sequence joins TRBV2 and TRBJ2-1, with 7 nucleotides matching TRBD2. CDR1 is SNHLY, CDR2 FYNNEI, per germline. CDR3 size: 16 residues. Germline trimming cut 2 bases from V and 9 bases from J; bases unmatched to any gene: 13. CDR3 protein: CASSEPLHRREGEQFF. The CDR3 DNA reads TGTGCCAGCAGTGAACCTTTACATAGGAGGGAGGGTGAGCAGTTCTTC.

This clone was found a few times. J is TRBJ2-3 and V is TRBV29-1; 10 positions agree with TRBD1. The CDR3 covers 14 residues. CDR1 and CDR2 from the germline V gene are SQVTM and ANQGSEA. V was pared by 7 bases and J by 2 bases, with 6 bases of the junction left unmatched. The CDR3 DNA sequence: TGCAGCGCCATCCGACAGGGGGCCACAGATACGCAGTATTTT. It encodes CSAIRQGATDTQYF.

This chain uses TRBV2 with TRBJ1-2; possibly TRBD1 for D (6 bases). Germline lookup yields CDR1 SNHLY and CDR2 FYNNEI. Trimming removed 3 bases at V and 4 bases at J, with 9 bases between. CDR3 size: 13 residues. In DNA, the CDR3 is TGTGCCAGCAGTGATACAGGGTCCTATGGCTACACCTTC. This gives the protein CASSDTGSYGYTF.

The chain joins TRBV5-4 to TRBJ2-5; the D gene could be TRBD1 or TRBD2 (5 bases each). Germline V gene lookup returns CDR1 SGHNT and CDR2 YYREEE (reference sequence). V was clipped by 0 bases and J by 1 base, with 10 bases between them. The CDR3 covers 15 residues. In DNA form, the CDR3 reads TGTGCCAGCAGCTTGGGACCGGGACCCCAAGAGACCCAGTACTTC. It is translated as CASSLGPGPQETQYF.

This clone was found once. This chain connects TRBV4-2 to TRBJ1-5; 7 bases align to TRBD1. Germline V gene sequence: CDR1 LGHNA, CDR2 YNFKEQ. This CDR3 comprises 14 residues. Trimming cost V 4 bases and J 6 bases; bases outside gene matches: 6. Written as DNA, the CDR3 is TGTGCCAGCAGCCGCGAGGGGGCAGGTCAGCCCCAGCATTTT. It is translated as CASSREGAGQPQHF.

The chain couples TRBV28 to TRBJ1-1; tentatively, D is TRBD1 (5 bases). Deletions cut 6 bases from V and 1 base from J, with 15 bases between. The CDR3 sequence is 15 residues long. Germline CDR1 and CDR2: MDHEN and SYDVKM. CDR3 loop: CASSPTGGENTEAFF. The CDR3 DNA reads TGTGCCAGCAGCCCGACTGGGGGGGAGAACACTGAAGCTTTCTTT. The full variable domain, completed using reference TRBV28 and TRBJ1-1, is DVKVTQSSRYLVKRTGEKVFLECVQDMDHENMFWYRQDPGLGLRLIYFSYDVKMKEKGDIPEGYSVSREKKERFSLILESASTNQTSMYLCASSPTGGENTEAFFGQGTRLTVV.

For this clone: Other DNA sequences from this sample encode an identical CDR3 as well. The chain has TRBV6-5 and TRBJ1-5; weak D call: TRBD1 (5 bases). The V gene's germline CDR1 is MNHEY and CDR2 SVGAGI. Trimming pared 2 bases from V and 2 bases from J, leaving 7 bases between. The CDR3 sequence is 14 residues long. CDR3 sequence reads: CASSYRGGNQPQHF. As DNA, the CDR3 is TGTGCCAGCAGTTACCGGGGGGGCAATCAGCCCCAGCATTTT.

This chain links TRBV6-5 with TRBJ1-5; 8 positions agree with TRBD1. Germline values: CDR1 MNHEY, CDR2 SVGAGI. The ends lost 4 bases at V and 3 bases at J; junction bases unmatched: 5. This CDR3 has 15 residues. The CDR3, as DNA: TGTGCCAGCAGTTCGGGGACAGGTTACAATCAGCCCCAGCATTTT. This encodes CASSSGTGYNQPQHF.

The chain couples TRBV7-2 to TRBJ2-1; no clear D. Between the trimmed V and J ends, which lost 1 base and 11 bases, there was a span of 6 bases. The germline V gene has CDR1 SGHTA and CDR2 FQGNSA. There are 11 residues in the CDR3. CDR3 sequence: CASSLGLQQFF. The CDR3 DNA reads TGTGCCAGCAGCTTAGGGCTCCAGCAGTTCTTC.